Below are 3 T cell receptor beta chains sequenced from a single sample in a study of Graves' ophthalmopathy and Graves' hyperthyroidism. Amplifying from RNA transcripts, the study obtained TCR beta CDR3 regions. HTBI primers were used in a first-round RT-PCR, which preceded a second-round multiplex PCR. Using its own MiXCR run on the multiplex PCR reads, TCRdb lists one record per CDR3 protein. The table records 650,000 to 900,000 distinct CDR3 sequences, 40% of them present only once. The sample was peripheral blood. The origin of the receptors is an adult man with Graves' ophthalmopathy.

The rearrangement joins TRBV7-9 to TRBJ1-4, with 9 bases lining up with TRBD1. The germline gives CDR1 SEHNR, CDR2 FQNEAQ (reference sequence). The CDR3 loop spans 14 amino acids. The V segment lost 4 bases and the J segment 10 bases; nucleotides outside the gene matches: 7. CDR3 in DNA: TGTGCCAGCAGCTCCCCGGGACAGGGCGGAAAACTGTTTTTT. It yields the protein CASSSPGQGGKLFF. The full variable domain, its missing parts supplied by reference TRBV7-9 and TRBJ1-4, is DTGVSQNPRHKITKRGQNVTFRCDPISEHNRLYWYRQTLGQGPEFLTYFQNEAQLEKSRLLSDRFSAERPKGSFSTLEIQRTEQGDSAMYLCASSSPGQGGKLFFGSGTQLSVL.

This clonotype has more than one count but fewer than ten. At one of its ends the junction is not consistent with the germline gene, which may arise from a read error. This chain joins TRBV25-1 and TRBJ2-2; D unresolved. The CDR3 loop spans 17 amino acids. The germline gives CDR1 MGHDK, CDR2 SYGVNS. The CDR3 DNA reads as TGTGCCACCAGTGGTGGGTCGGCCGATTTAAACACCGGGGAGCTGTTTTTT. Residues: CATSGGSADLNTGELFF.

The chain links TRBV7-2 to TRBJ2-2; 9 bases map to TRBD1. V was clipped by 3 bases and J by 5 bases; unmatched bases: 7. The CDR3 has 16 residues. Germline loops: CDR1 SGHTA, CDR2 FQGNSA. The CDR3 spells CASSFRDRESTGELFF. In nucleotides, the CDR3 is TGTGCCAGCAGCTTCCGGGACAGGGAATCGACCGGGGAGCTGTTTTTT.